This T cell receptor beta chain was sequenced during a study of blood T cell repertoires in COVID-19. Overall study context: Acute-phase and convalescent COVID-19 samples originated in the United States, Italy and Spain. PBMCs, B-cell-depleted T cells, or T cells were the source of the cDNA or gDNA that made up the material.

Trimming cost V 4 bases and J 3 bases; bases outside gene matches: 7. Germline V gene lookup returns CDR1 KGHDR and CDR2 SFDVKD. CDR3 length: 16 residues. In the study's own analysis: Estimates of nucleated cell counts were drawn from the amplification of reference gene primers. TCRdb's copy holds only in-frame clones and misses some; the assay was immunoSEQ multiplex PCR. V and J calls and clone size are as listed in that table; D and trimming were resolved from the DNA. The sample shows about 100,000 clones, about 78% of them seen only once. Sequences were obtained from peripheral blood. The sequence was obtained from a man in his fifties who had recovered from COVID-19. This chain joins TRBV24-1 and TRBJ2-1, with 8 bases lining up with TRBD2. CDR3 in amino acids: CATSDPGGRDYNEQFF. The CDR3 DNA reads TGTGCCACCAGTGACCCGGGGGGGCGGGACTACAATGAGCAGTTCTTC.